Given below is one T cell receptor beta chain in context. Its target is not known. These data originate in a study of vaccination effects on CD4 cells after COVID-19. With V trimmed by 3 bases and J by 7 bases, 6 bases remained unmatched. From germline, CDR1 is DFQATT and CDR2 SNEGSKA (reference sequence). The CDR3 extends over 14 amino acids. The culture ran for roughly ten days before CD4+ T cells were isolated. Two-dose vaccination with either BNT162b2 or mRNA-1273 was given to the participants. Assay: immunoSEQ multiplex PCR; the TCRdb copy retains only in-frame clones and omits some. The sample contains some 40,000 clones, about 67% of which appear only once.

The chain joins TRBV20-1 to TRBJ2-1, with TRBD2 identical over 10 bases. The origin of this receptor is a human donor who received a COVID-19 vaccine. The sample here was CD4+ T cells from PBMCs cultured without peptide, taken after COVID-19 vaccination. The CDR3 nucleotides are TGCAGTGCTAGTCGGACTAGCGGACTTAATGAGCAGTTCTTC. Its translation: CSASRTSGLNEQFF.